These 7 T cell receptor beta chains were sequenced from one sample in a study of T cell responses to AZD1222 COVID-19 vaccine. Libraries were prepared by immunoSEQ multiplex PCR; TCRdb keeps only in-frame clonotypes and omits some of them. The sample lists approximately 65,000 clones, around nine tenths occurring once. Here the sequenced sample was peripheral blood, taken on day 0 of AZD1222 vaccination. The receptors here all came from an adult in good health.

V is TRBV7-2 and J is TRBJ2-7; tentative D call: TRBD1 (5 bases). The V and J ends lost 4 bases and 0 bases respectively, with 10 bases between them. There are 14 residues in the CDR3. Germline-derived CDR1 and CDR2 are SGHTA and FQGNSA. CDR3 residues: CASSYRRNSYEQYF. CDR3 DNA: TGTGCCAGCAGCTACAGGCGCAACTCCTACGAGCAGTACTTC.

The chain carries TRBV5-4 and TRBJ2-5, with a possible D match to TRBD1 (6 bases). Per the germline V gene, CDR1 is SGHNT and CDR2 is YYREEE (reference sequence). There are 14 residues in the CDR3. Trimming cost V 4 bases and J 2 bases, with 12 bases left between them. DNA of the CDR3: TGTGCCAGCAGCCCCCAGGGGAAGCAAGAGACCCAGTACTTC. Translation: CASSPQGKQETQYF.

In its sample, this clone was seen once. CDR3 coding DNA: TGTGCCAGCAGCAACTCAGGGGGTCTTCATCGGATTCAGCCCCAGCATTTT. This sequence encodes CASSNSGGLHRIQPQHF. This chain links TRBV21-1 with TRBJ1-5; the D segment call TRBD1 is taken from the table without a DNA check. TRBV21-1 is classified as a pseudogene. CDR3 length: 17 amino acids.

This clone appeared a single time. The chain couples TRBV5-6 to TRBJ2-7; 8 bases line up with TRBD2. There are 14 residues in the CDR3. Trimming took 3 bases from V and 5 from J; bases not matched to a gene: 7. Germline V gene data show CDR1 as SGHDT and CDR2 as YYEEEE. The CDR3 DNA reads TGTGCCAGCAGCTCGACACTAGCGGTCGACGAGCAGTACTTC. Protein product: CASSSTLAVDEQYF.

The V gene is TRBV5-4, the J gene TRBJ2-5; unclear D gene. The CDR3 totals 13 residues. Trimming shortened V by 0 bases and J by 5 bases, and 8 bases separated the two germline ends. Germline V gene data show CDR1 as SGHNT and CDR2 as YYREEE (reference sequence). This CDR3 reads CASSLAPLETQYF. The CDR3 bases are TGTGCCAGCAGCTTGGCCCCGTTGGAGACCCAGTACTTC.

J is TRBJ2-1 and V is TRBV27; D might be TRBD1 (5 bases). The germline V gene has CDR1 MNHEY and CDR2 SMNVEV (reference sequence). With 5 bases removed from V and 7 bases from J, the gap between germline ends came to 9 bases. The CDR3 consists of 12 residues. CDR3 amino acids: CASSPQGNEQFF. DNA of the CDR3: TGTGCCAGCAGTCCCCAGGGAAATGAGCAGTTCTTC.

This clone was seen once. The chain is built from TRBV25-1 and TRBJ1-2; 8 bases fit TRBD1. The germline V gene has CDR1 MGHDK and CDR2 SYGVNS. The junction had 7 bases not matched to a gene; V was cut back by 1 base and J by 3 bases. The CDR3 loop spans 16 amino acids. For the CDR3, the DNA is TGTGCCAGCAGTGAATCCGCAGGGGGCTGGGACTATGGCTACACCTTC. It encodes CASSESAGGWDYGYTF.